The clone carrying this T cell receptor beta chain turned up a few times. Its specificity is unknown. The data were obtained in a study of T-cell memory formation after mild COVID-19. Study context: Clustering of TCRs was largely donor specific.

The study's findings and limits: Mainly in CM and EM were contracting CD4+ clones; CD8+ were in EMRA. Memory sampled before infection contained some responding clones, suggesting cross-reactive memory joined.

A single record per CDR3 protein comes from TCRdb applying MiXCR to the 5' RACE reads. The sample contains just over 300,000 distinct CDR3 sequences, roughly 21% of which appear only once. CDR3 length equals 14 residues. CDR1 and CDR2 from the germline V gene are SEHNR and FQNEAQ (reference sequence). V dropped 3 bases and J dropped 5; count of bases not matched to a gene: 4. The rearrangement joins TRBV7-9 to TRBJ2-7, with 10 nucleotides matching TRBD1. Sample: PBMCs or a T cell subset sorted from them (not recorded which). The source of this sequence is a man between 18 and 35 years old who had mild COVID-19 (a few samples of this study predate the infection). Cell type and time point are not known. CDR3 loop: CASSLRQGANEQYF. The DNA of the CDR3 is TGTGCCAGCAGCTTGAGACAGGGGGCCAACGAGCAGTACTTC.